The clone carrying this T cell receptor beta chain was seen a few times. This specimen belongs to a study of blood T cell repertoires in COVID-19. Study as a whole: COVID-19 samples collected from the United States, Italy and Spain covered acute and convalescent phases. T cells, B-cell-depleted T cells, or PBMCs supplied cDNA or gDNA.

In the original processing: Quantification of nucleated cells was approximated via reference gene primer amplification. The data were produced by immunoSEQ multiplex PCR, yet TCRdb's version contains in-frame clones alone and is incomplete. D and trimming were read from the DNA, whereas the V and J calls and clone size are those reported in that table. This sample has approximately 46,000 clones; roughly 82% occur once, and the top ten carry around 8%. Sequencing used peripheral blood. The receptor was isolated from a human donor in a cohort sampled during active COVID-19.

CDR3 protein: CASSEARGNIEAFF. The CDR3 DNA reads TGTGCCAGCAGTGAAGCTCGCGGGAATATTGAAGCTTTCTTT. The rearrangement joins TRBV2 to TRBJ1-1, with unresolved D. From germline, CDR1 is SNHLY and CDR2 FYNNEI. The V end lost 0 bases, the J end lost 7 bases, and 12 bases lay between the germline ends. This CDR3 is 14 amino acids long.